The 27 T cell receptor beta chains below were found in one sample sequenced in a study of cytomegalovirus exposure and HLA in healthy donors. The PCR had 60 Vbeta and 13 Jbeta primers. Data came from immunoSEQ multiplex PCR; TCRdb stores just in-frame clones and leaves some out. Of 99,000 or so clones listed, over 60% are singletons. The sample consisted of PBMCs. The receptors derive from a man aged 35 to 55 in good health and CMV-seropositive.

The genes are TRBV7-3 and TRBJ2-2; 8 bases are a match to TRBD1. Germline-derived CDR1 and CDR2 are SGHTA and FQGTGA. The CDR3 length is 14 residues. Trimming took 5 bases from V and 4 from J; bases not matched to a gene: 3. The CDR3 DNA follows: TGTGCCAGCAGCCCCCAGGGGGCCACCGGGGAGCTGTTTTTT. Encoded protein: CASSPQGATGELFF.

This clone was counted a single time. J is TRBJ2-5 and V is TRBV5-5; TRBD2 matches 9 bases. The CDR3 has 14 residues. V shed 0 bases and J 4 bases; nucleotides not matched to a gene: 1. CDR1 SGHKS and CDR2 YYEKEE come from the germline V gene (reference sequence). CDR3 protein: CASSLVSGRETQYF. Written as DNA, the CDR3 is TGTGCCAGCAGCTTGGTTAGCGGGAGAGAGACCCAGTACTTC.

This clone was counted between two and nine times. V and J are TRBV7-9 and TRBJ2-3; 7 nucleotides align to TRBD1. The CDR3 is 17 residues long. Trimming at V came to 4 bases and at J to 1 base, leaving 11 bases not matched to a gene. From germline, CDR1 is SEHNR and CDR2 FQNEAQ (reference sequence). The CDR3 here is CASSSKTDRAGTDTQYF. In DNA, the CDR3 is TGTGCCAGCAGCTCCAAAACTGACAGGGCCGGCACAGATACGCAGTATTTT.

The CDR3 DNA reads as TGTGCCAGCAGCTTTAGGAGCTCCTACAATGAGCAGTTCTTC. It yields the protein CASSFRSSYNEQFF. The V and J genes are TRBV7-9 and TRBJ2-1, with D hard to call. Germline V gene data show CDR1 as SEHNR and CDR2 as FQNEAQ (reference sequence). There are 14 residues in the CDR3. V lost 3 bases, J lost 0 bases, and 6 bases lay in between.

Details on this clone: No DNA is shown, since the ends of the CDR3 on it are uncertain; the CDR3 is the one TCRdb lists. The rearrangement joins TRBV19 to TRBJ2-2; TRBD2 was called by the table and not checked on the DNA. From its first to its last residue, the CDR3 has 12 amino acids. The germline V gene encodes CDR1 LNHDA and CDR2 SQIVND (reference sequence). This CDR3 reads CASTSGAGELFF.

The chain is built from TRBV18 and TRBJ2-1, with 11 bases identical to TRBD1. The CDR3 has 16 amino acids. V was clipped by 5 bases and J by 4 bases; unmatched bases: 7. Germline assignment: CDR1 KGHSH and CDR2 LQKENI. Here the CDR3 reads CASSSAGTGGYNEQFF. CDR3 coding DNA: TGTGCCAGCTCATCTGCCGGGACAGGGGGGTACAATGAGCAGTTCTTC.

This chain connects TRBV11-3 to TRBJ2-5; 7 bases are a match to TRBD2. This CDR3 is built from 16 residues. Germline CDR1 and CDR2: SGHNT and YENEEA. Trimming at V came to 1 base and at J to 0 bases, leaving 5 bases not matched to a gene. CDR3 protein: CASSLGLALYQETQYF. The CDR3 coding sequence is TGTGCCAGCAGCTTAGGACTAGCATTGTACCAAGAGACCCAGTACTTC.

This chain links TRBV5-8 with TRBJ1-3, with D possibly matching TRBD1 (5 bases). The CDR3 is 15 amino acids. With 0 bases removed from V and 2 bases from J, the gap between germline ends came to 9 bases. Germline lookup yields CDR1 SGHTS and CDR2 YDEGEE. The CDR3 spells CASSLVPGPGNTIYF. For the CDR3, the DNA is TGTGCCAGCAGCTTGGTCCCAGGGCCTGGAAACACCATATATTTT. The full variable domain, completed using reference TRBV5-8 and TRBJ1-3, is EAGVTQSPTHLIKTRGQQATLRCSPISGHTSVYWYQQALGLGLQFLLWYDEGEERNRGNFPPRFSGRQFPNYSSELNVNALELEDSALYLCASSLVPGPGNTIYFGEGSWLTVV.

The gene calls are TRBV5-1 and TRBJ2-5; unclear D gene. Germline V gene lookup returns CDR1 SGHRS and CDR2 YFSETQ. Trimming pared 8 bases from V and 5 bases from J, leaving 10 bases between. The CDR3 consists of 11 residues. The CDR3 loop reads CARTMRETQYF. The CDR3 DNA reads as TGCGCCAGGACCATGAGGGAGACCCAGTACTTC.

With regard to this clone: Sequence at one end of the junction differs from germline and may be a read error. The CDR3 DNA is TGTGCCAGCAGCAGCCGGGTCTCTGGGGCCAACGGCCTGACTTTC. This translates into CASSSRVSGANGLTF. V usage is TRBV5-4 and J usage is TRBJ2-6; D might be TRBD1 (5 bases). The CDR3 totals 15 residues. The germline gives CDR1 SGHNT, CDR2 YYREEE (reference sequence).

The gene calls are TRBV21-1 and TRBJ2-7; the table's D call TRBD1 went unverified against the DNA. TRBV21-1 is a pseudogene. CDR3 length equals 16 residues. The CDR3: CASTARTPGGGYEQYF. CDR3 DNA: TGTGCCAGCACCGCGAGGACCCCAGGGGGCGGATACGAGCAGTACTTC.

CDR3 nucleotide sequence: TGTGCCAGCTCACTGGCCGTCACTGGAAACACCATATATTTT. Translation gives CASSLAVTGNTIYF. The rearrangement links TRBV18 to TRBJ1-3; no clear D gene. Germline values: CDR1 KGHSH, CDR2 LQKENI. The CDR3 has 14 amino acids. Trimming removed 4 bases from V and 2 bases from J, with 9 bases in between.

With respect to this clone: Additional DNA sequences in this sample encode the identical CDR3. The chain uses TRBV11-3 and TRBJ2-1, with 7 bases aligning to TRBD2. After removal of 3 bases from V and 8 bases from J, the junction contained 1 base not matched to a gene. Germline assignment: CDR1 SGHNT and CDR2 YENEEA. This CDR3 contains 12 residues. CDR3 sequence reads: CASSLGGDEQFF. The CDR3, as DNA: TGTGCCAGCAGCTTGGGGGGGGATGAGCAGTTCTTC. Supplemented by reference TRBV11-3 and TRBJ2-1, the full variable domain reads EAGVVQSPRYKIIEKKQPVAFWCNPISGHNTLYWYLQNLGQGPELLIRYENEEAVDDSQLPKDRFSAERLKGVDSTLKIQPAELGDSAVYLCASSLGGDEQFFGPGTRLTVL.

The chain is built from TRBV5-4 and TRBJ2-3; perhaps TRBD2 as D (5 bases). Looked up from germline, CDR1 is SGHNT and CDR2 is YYREEE (reference sequence). There are 17 residues in the CDR3. Trimming stripped 4 bases from V and 0 bases from J, with 18 bases between. In DNA form, the CDR3 reads TGTGCCAGCAGCCTGGGCGGGCTTCTTTCTAGCACAGATACGCAGTATTTT. It encodes CASSLGGLLSSTDTQYF.

This sequence joins TRBV19 and TRBJ2-2; D remains unclear. Trimming removed 5 bases at V and 1 base at J, with 11 bases between. CDR3 length: 15 residues. Germline V gene sequence: CDR1 LNHDA, CDR2 SQIVND (reference sequence). The DNA of the CDR3 is TGTGCCAGTAGTCCCCAACTAAAGAACACCGGGGAGCTGTTTTTT. Protein: CASSPQLKNTGELFF.

This clone was seen only once. Here the CDR3 DNA reads TGTGCCAGCCTTAATTCAGTCTCGAGGAATGAGCAGTTCTTC. Protein product: CASLNSVSRNEQFF. The genes are TRBV5-4 and TRBJ2-1; no clear D. The germline gives CDR1 SGHNT, CDR2 YYREEE (reference sequence). Trimming removed 7 bases from V and 7 bases from J, with 18 bases in between. This CDR3 is 14 amino acids long.

The chain has TRBV7-2 and TRBJ2-7; no clear D gene. The CDR3 is 13 amino acids. In germline, CDR1 is SGHTA, CDR2 FQGNSA. With 1 base removed from V and 0 bases from J, the gap between germline ends came to 4 bases. CDR3 sequence: CASSLDTSYEQYF. The CDR3 DNA follows: TGTGCCAGCAGCTTAGACACCTCCTACGAGCAGTACTTC.

The chain joins TRBV9 to TRBJ2-7, with D maybe TRBD2 (6 bases). V lost 3 bases and J 0 bases, leaving 13 bases between the germline ends. This CDR3 contains 15 residues. The germline V gene has CDR1 SGDLS and CDR2 YYNGEE. The CDR3 sequence: CASSEGLSSSYEQYF. The CDR3 coding sequence is TGTGCCAGCAGCGAGGGACTCTCTAGCTCCTACGAGCAGTACTTC.

The chain employs TRBV19 and TRBJ1-5, with 8 bases that match TRBD1. Germline CDR1 is LNHDA and CDR2 is SQIVND (reference sequence). The CDR3 is 14 residues long. V shed 9 bases and J 4 bases; nucleotides not matched to a gene: 8. The CDR3 loop is CASKVQGENQPQHF. As DNA, the CDR3 is TGTGCCAGCAAAGTACAGGGGGAGAATCAGCCCCAGCATTTT. The full variable domain, in which reference TRBV19 and TRBJ1-5 provide the parts outside the CDR3, is DGGITQSPKYLFRKEGQNVTLSCEQNLNHDAMYWYRQDPGQGLRLIYYSQIVNDFQKGDIAEGYSVSREKKESFPLTVTSAQKNPTAFYLCASKVQGENQPQHFGDGTRLSIL.

The J gene is TRBJ1-3, the V gene TRBV29-1, with 8 bases lining up with TRBD1. V shed 7 bases, J shed 4 bases, and the junction held 3 bases outside the gene matches. Germline CDR1 SQVTM, CDR2 ANQGSEA. CDR3 length: 12 amino acids. The CDR3 loop is CSGQGYGNTIYF. In nucleotides, the CDR3 is TGCAGCGGACAGGGGTACGGAAACACCATATATTTT.

This chain uses TRBV19 with TRBJ1-2; 8 nucleotides line up with TRBD1. Per the germline V gene, CDR1 is LNHDA and CDR2 is SQIVND (reference sequence). J gave up 4 bases and V 5 bases, and 3 bases lay outside the gene matches. This CDR3 region has 13 residues. CDR3 bases: TGTGCCAGTAGTTTCAGGGGGCTCTATGGCTACACCTTC. Its protein is CASSFRGLYGYTF.

The chain employs TRBV5-4 and TRBJ2-3; the match to TRBD2 covers 7 bases. Germline V gene sequence: CDR1 SGHNT, CDR2 YYREEE (reference sequence). Losses at the gene ends were 4 bases for V and 2 bases for J; bases not matched to a gene: 10. The CDR3 has 16 amino acids. CDR3 loop: CASSAGGGLYTDTQYF. CDR3 coding DNA: TGTGCCAGCAGCGCGGGCGGGGGACTTTACACAGATACGCAGTATTTT.

The V gene is TRBV29-1, the J gene TRBJ2-1; D not resolved. Trimming took 3 bases from V and 2 from J, leaving 14 bases between them. The germline gives CDR1 SQVTM, CDR2 ANQGSEA. The CDR3 length is 15 residues. The CDR3 nucleotides are TGCAGCGTTGATGGAGCTCTCGCGCCCTACAATGAGCAGTTCTTC. Its protein product is CSVDGALAPYNEQFF.

This clone is a singleton in its sample. The rearrangement joins TRBV27 to TRBJ2-7; 8 nucleotides agree with TRBD2. CDR3 size: 13 residues. In germline, CDR1 is MNHEY, CDR2 SMNVEV (reference sequence). The trim removed 5 bases at V and 6 bases at J, leaving 6 bases unmatched. CDR3 loop: CASSRGGQGEQYF. CDR3 sequence (DNA): TGTGCCAGCAGTCGGGGGGGTCAGGGCGAGCAGTACTTC.

The V and J genes are TRBV30 and TRBJ1-5; TRBD1 is a possible D gene (5 bases). Trimming took off 0 bases at V and 1 base at J, with 19 bases between the two ends. CDR1 and CDR2 from the germline V gene are GTSNPN and SVGIG (reference sequence). The length of the CDR3 is 18 residues. CDR3 DNA: TGTGCCTGGAGTGTAAAAAGGGGATCAAGCTTGAGCAATCAGCCCCAGCATTTT. Amino acids: CAWSVKRGSSLSNQPQHF.

V is TRBV7-9 and J is TRBJ2-7; weak D call: TRBD2 (6 bases). The germline CDR1 and CDR2 sequences are SEHNR and FQNEAQ (reference sequence). The CDR3 extends over 13 amino acids. V was clipped by 5 bases and J by 7 bases, with 15 bases between them. This CDR3 is CASSLTSSGEQYF. For the CDR3, the DNA is TGTGCCAGCAGCCTGACTAGTTCTGGGGAGCAGTACTTC.

The rearrangement uses TRBV30 and TRBJ1-2; TRBD1 might be the D (5 bases). Germline CDR1 reads GTSNPN; CDR2 reads SVGIG (reference sequence). CDR3 length: 12 residues. Trimming removed 5 bases at V and 2 bases at J, with 9 bases between. The CDR3 loop is CAWSTENYGYTF. CDR3 nucleotides: TGTGCCTGGTCGACAGAGAACTATGGCTACACCTTC. Together with reference TRBV30 and TRBJ1-2, the CDR3 gives the full variable domain: SQTIHQWPATLVQPVGSPLSLECTVEGTSNPNLYWYRQAAGRGLQLLFYSVGIGQISSEVPQNLSASRPQDRQFILSSKKLLLSDSGFYLCAWSTENYGYTFGSGTRLTVV.